This is a list of T cell receptor beta chains from one sample in a study of T cell changes during pregnancy in multiple sclerosis. Repertoires were generated with immunoSEQ multiplex PCR, while TCRdb's copy carries only in-frame clones and drops some. The table shows tens of thousands of clones, with roughly nine tenths occurring only once. The input for sequencing was CD4+ T cells from peripheral blood mononuclear cells, taken in the second trimester of pregnancy. The receptors stem from a female donor in good health, enrolled as a control in a pregnancy study. The CDR3 runs from the conserved cysteine through the conserved F or W. The order of the fields is D gene, V gene, clone size, J gene, CDR3 protein, CDR3 DNA. A D gene is named only where the DNA matches it firmly. Rows give clone size only sometimes, using once, few, many, or a class for an expanded clone.

-	TRBV11-2	-	TRBJ2-1	CASSSRSWGYSYNEQFF	TGTGCCAGCAGCTCCCGAAGTTGGGGCTACTCCTACAATGAGCAGTTCTTC
-	TRBV27	-	TRBJ1-5	CASSFSGNSNQPQHF	TGTGCCAGCAGTTTCTCGGGGAATAGCAATCAGCCCCAGCATTTT
-	TRBV28	once	TRBJ2-1	CASSPLNEQFF	TGTGCCAGCAGCCCACTCAATGAGCAGTTCTTC
-	TRBV2	-	TRBJ1-5	CASSGVGAQPQHF	TGTGCCAGCAGTGGAGTGGGGGCACAGCCCCAGCATTTT
-	TRBV15	-	TRBJ2-3	CATSRDPGVGDTQYF	TGTGCCACCAGCAGAGATCCCGGGGTTGGAGATACGCAGTATTTT
TRBD2	TRBV25-1	-	TRBJ2-1	CASSGGAFGNEQFF	TGTGCCAGCAGCGGGGGGGCTTTTGGAAATGAGCAGTTCTTC
TRBD1	TRBV19	-	TRBJ1-2	CASRETGAGYTF	TGTGCCAGTAGGGAGACAGGGGCCGGCTACACCTTC
TRBD2	TRBV2	-	TRBJ2-5	CASSGRTSGLAGTQYF	TGTGCCAGCAGCGGTAGGACTAGCGGTCTCGCAGGTACCCAGTACTTC
TRBD1	TRBV11-2	-	TRBJ1-4	CASSLAGQLNEKLFF	TGTGCCAGCAGCTTAGCGGGACAGCTTAATGAAAAACTGTTTTTT
TRBD2	TRBV12-5	-	TRBJ2-5	CASGSGLAGGEETQYF	TGTGCTAGTGGTTCCGGACTAGCGGGGGGGGAAGAGACCCAGTACTTC
-	TRBV2	once	TRBJ1-5	CASSALGGSNQPQHF	TGTGCCAGCAGTGCGTTGGGGGGGAGCAATCAGCCCCAGCATTTT
-	TRBV28	-	TRBJ1-5	CASSAQGQPQHF	TGTGCCAGCAGTGCACAGGGCCAGCCCCAGCATTTT
TRBD1	TRBV7-2	-	TRBJ1-2	CASSLVPDRGHGYTF	TGTGCCAGCAGCTTAGTTCCAGACAGGGGCCATGGCTACACCTTC
TRBD2	TRBV15	-	TRBJ2-2	CATGTSGTGELFF	TGTGCCACCGGGACTAGCGGGACCGGGGAGCTGTTTTTT
TRBD1	TRBV6-6	-	TRBJ1-1	CASRETGAGGNTEAFF	TGTGCCAGCAGGGAGACAGGGGCCGGGGGGAACACTGAAGCTTTCTTT
-	TRBV6-6	-	TRBJ2-3	CASSREPADTQYF	TGTGCCAGCAGTCGAGAGCCGGCAGATACGCAGTATTTT
-	TRBV6-6	-	TRBJ1-2	CASSYSSNSYGYTF	TGTGCCAGCAGTTACTCGAGTAATAGCTATGGCTACACCTTC
-	TRBV9	-	TRBJ2-1	CASSPRDMTSYNEQFF	TGTGCCAGCAGCCCACGGGACATGACCTCCTACAATGAGCAGTTCTTC
TRBD1	TRBV9	few	TRBJ1-5	CASTKTGMGNQPQHF	TGTGCCAGCACCAAGACAGGGATGGGCAATCAGCCCCAGCATTTT
-	TRBV5-1	-	TRBJ2-1	CASSTSARPKNEQFF	TGCGCCAGCAGCACCAGCGCGCGGCCGAAGAATGAGCAGTTCTTC
TRBD1	TRBV10-1	-	TRBJ1-4	CASKVGGKSNEKLFF	TGCGCCAGCAAGGTAGGGGGCAAATCTAATGAAAAACTGTTTTTT
-	TRBV18	-	TRBJ2-7	CASSPRALSYEQYF	TGTGCCAGCTCACCACGAGCCCTCTCCTACGAGCAGTACTTC
TRBD1	TRBV5-1	-	TRBJ2-1	CASSLLTGAERVRYNEQFF	TGCGCCAGCAGCTTGTTGACAGGGGCCGAGCGGGTCCGCTACAATGAGCAGTTCTTC
TRBD1	TRBV19	-	TRBJ1-2	CASTITQGALSGYTF	TGTGCCAGTACAATAACCCAGGGGGCTCTCTCTGGCTACACCTTC
TRBD1	TRBV19	-	TRBJ1-1	CASRDANRGMNTEAFF	TGTGCCAGTAGAGACGCCAACAGGGGTATGAACACTGAAGCTTTCTTT
-	TRBV7-6	-	TRBJ1-1	CASSPMPPQMNTEAFF	TGTGCCAGCAGCCCAATGCCCCCCCAGATGAACACTGAAGCTTTCTTT
-	TRBV14	few	TRBJ1-2	CASSQDRVGYTF	TGTGCCAGCAGCCAAGATCGGGTTGGCTACACCTTC
-	TRBV2	-	TRBJ2-6	CASSEGSRQRSSGANVLTF	TGTGCCAGCAGTGAAGGGTCCCGACAGAGAAGCTCTGGGGCCAACGTCCTGACTTTC
TRBD2	TRBV27	-	TRBJ2-7	CASSRSSGGYEQYF	TGTGCCAGCAGTCGGTCTAGCGGGGGTTACGAGCAGTACTTC
-	TRBV5-4	-	TRBJ2-7	CASSLRASGSYEQYF	TGTGCCAGCAGCTTGCGCGCCAGCGGCTCCTACGAGCAGTACTTC
TRBD1	TRBV11-2	-	TRBJ1-2	CASSSGQGYGYTF	TGTGCCAGCAGCTCCGGACAGGGATATGGCTACACCTTC
TRBD1	TRBV5-1	-	TRBJ1-1	CASSPNDRERMSNTEAFF	TGCGCCAGCAGCCCAAATGACAGGGAAAGAATGAGTAACACTGAAGCTTTCTTT
-	TRBV5-5	-	TRBJ2-7	CASSLVPAREQYF	TGTGCCAGCAGCTTGGTCCCCGCTCGGGAGCAGTACTTC
-	TRBV9	few	TRBJ1-1	CASSVGADPGEAFF	TGTGCCAGCAGCGTAGGGGCAGACCCAGGTGAAGCTTTCTTT
-	TRBV4-2	-	TRBJ1-2	CASRATSRGRDAGYTF	TGTGCCAGCAGGGCAACTTCCAGGGGTCGAGATGCAGGCTACACCTTC
-	TRBV19	-	TRBJ2-1	CASRAGADNEQFF	TGTGCCTCCCGGGCAGGGGCGGACAATGAGCAGTTCTTC
-	TRBV5-8	-	TRBJ1-1	CASSLVGGNTEAFF	TGTGCCAGCAGCTTGGTAGGGGGGAACACTGAAGCTTTCTTT
-	TRBV7-2	-	TRBJ1-4	CASSLNGEKLFF	TGTGCCAGCAGCTTAAATGGCGAAAAACTGTTTTTT
TRBD2	TRBV18	once	TRBJ2-3	CASRTSGGTDTQYF	TGTGCCAGCCGGACTAGCGGGGGCACAGATACGCAGTATTTT
-	TRBV19	-	TRBJ2-2	CASSIRAGSNTGELFF	TGTGCCAGTAGTATCCGTGCAGGGTCGAACACCGGGGAGCTGTTTTTT
TRBD2	TRBV5-1	-	TRBJ2-5	CASSLTLAGRLGVTGTQYF	TGCGCCAGCAGCTTGACGCTAGCGGGGCGTTTAGGGGTGACGGGGACCCAGTACTTC
TRBD1	TRBV30	once	TRBJ1-2	CAWRYPGQGQGYGYTF	TGTGCCTGGAGGTACCCGGGACAGGGACAAGGCTATGGCTACACCTTC
TRBD1	TRBV2	-	TRBJ2-5	CASSLGQGATQYF	TGTGCCAGCAGCTTGGGACAGGGCGCGACCCAGTACTTC
-	TRBV7-2	once	TRBJ2-2	CASSFFGLALDGELFF	TGTGCCAGCAGCTTTTTCGGGCTAGCTTTGGACGGGGAGCTGTTTTTT
-	TRBV7-8	once	TRBJ2-3	CASSLIRERSTDTQYF	TGTGCCAGCAGCTTAATAAGGGAGAGAAGCACAGATACGCAGTATTTT
-	TRBV30	once	TRBJ2-1	CAWSLLAAYNEQFF	TGTGCCTGGAGTCTGCTAGCCGCCTACAATGAGCAGTTCTTC
TRBD2	TRBV5-4	-	TRBJ2-4	CASSLVGRENIQYF	TGTGCCAGCAGCTTGGTTGGGAGGGAAAACATTCAGTACTTC
TRBD1	TRBV25-1	-	TRBJ1-5	CASSDPDRDGDQPQHF	TGTGCCAGCAGTGACCCCGACAGGGATGGGGATCAGCCCCAGCATTTT
TRBD2	TRBV7-9	-	TRBJ2-2	CASSSSGSGTGELFF	TGTGCCAGCAGCTCTAGCGGGAGCGGCACCGGGGAGCTGTTTTTT
-	TRBV2	-	TRBJ1-3	CASILLPLGGPSGNTIYF	TGTGCCAGCATTCTTCTACCTCTGGGGGGGCCCTCTGGAAACACCATATATTTT